What follows describes a single TCR beta chain. This clone was counted at least ten times. The antigen this receptor binds is unknown. With the read ending 3 residues before the CDR3 end, the germline J gene is used to fill in that end. These data belong to a study of T cell clonality in common variable immunodeficiency (dated by TCRdb to the mid-2010s). Equivalent amounts of genomic DNA from CVID and control samples were used as sequencing input. For every sample, a 60 bp segment covering the rearranged TCRbeta CDR3 region was amplified and then sequenced. The immunoSEQ assay, a bias-corrected multiplex PCR combined with high-throughput sequencing, was used to amplify TCRbeta. In the original analysis: Every unique nucleotide sequence was considered a clone and was annotated with V, D and J genes, copy number and frequency. Sequences were labeled productive if in frame, and non-productive if out of frame or containing stop codons. As previously described, clonality was calculated on the basis of Shannon's entropy. The predicted amino acid sequences of productive clones were used to derive mean CDR3 Kyte-Doolittle hydropathy. Scaled V gene usage was hierarchically clustered using Manhattan distance and complete linkage with the R hclust function. Sharing of clones by CDR3 amino acid sequence was evaluated through resampling of 12 repertoires per group over 100 rounds. The repertoires were searched for approximately 72 published EBV-specific TCRbeta sequences and nearly 250 published CMV-specific TCRbeta sequences. A couple of CVID samples that yielded fewer than 10,000 sequences were excluded from the analysis, so roughly 42 CVID repertoires were retained. Sourced from immuneACCESS, this table was stored by TCRdb with only in-frame sequences that have V and J called. A share of the clones is absent; for the studies checked, an unresolved V gene accounts for under half, and the remainder has no known explanation. V, J and clone size were drawn from that table, and D and trimming were deduced from the DNA. The table puts 35,000 to 50,000 clones in this sample, none counted just once. The ten top clones hold about 0.67% of the sample.

Most CVID patients and most healthy controls were of Caucasian heritage. From each donor, roughly 4.5 to 8 ml of heparinized peripheral whole blood was collected. Genomic DNA from adults with common variable immune deficiency (CVID) and from healthy adult controls was the source for sequencing TCRbeta CDR3 repertoires. The control group comprised some 22 healthy adult volunteers, roughly twelve female and about ten male, aged about 23 to 75 years with a mean age of approximately 30. Diluted blood was subjected to density centrifugation over Hypaque 1077 or Ficoll-Paque for isolation of peripheral blood mononuclear cells. Genomic DNA was obtained from unsorted mononuclear cells through either Qiagen column purification or a centrifugation-based method. Summary of the overall study and its limitations: CVID TCRbeta sequences were reported to have fewer deletions and N-nucleotide insertions and to lack highly modified clones with 13 or more V deletions. According to the authors, finding the cause of the higher clonality in CVID would require sequencing the repertoires of T cell subpopulations. Although equal DNA input was used, an average of about 75,000 unique sequences per sample was obtained for controls, compared with roughly 33,000 for CVID samples. TCRbeta clonality was higher in CVID subjects than in healthy controls (t-test p = 0.018), and the increase was most characteristic of about a third of subjects. Patient heterogeneity within the CVID cohort put limits on correlating repertoire features with clinical complications. CVID subjects shared fewer TCRbeta clones with each other than healthy controls did (p < 0.0001).

Its CDR3 holds 14 amino acids, cysteine through phenylalanine. Shown are 33 bases from within the CDR3, in frame from base 1. V is shortened by 5 bases, J by 0 bases, and the region joining them spans 11 bases. The germline V gene (reference sequence) specifies SGHNT as CDR1 and YYREEE as CDR2. Sequences were obtained from peripheral blood mononuclear cells. This receptor was obtained from a person between 18 and 70 years old in good health. The rearranged segments are TRBV5-4 and TRBJ2-5; TRBD2 could be the D gene, as 6 bases match. The CDR3 in this case is CASREGSYQETQYF. CDR3 DNA (partial): TGTGCCAGCAGGGAGGGGAGCTACCAAGAGACC.